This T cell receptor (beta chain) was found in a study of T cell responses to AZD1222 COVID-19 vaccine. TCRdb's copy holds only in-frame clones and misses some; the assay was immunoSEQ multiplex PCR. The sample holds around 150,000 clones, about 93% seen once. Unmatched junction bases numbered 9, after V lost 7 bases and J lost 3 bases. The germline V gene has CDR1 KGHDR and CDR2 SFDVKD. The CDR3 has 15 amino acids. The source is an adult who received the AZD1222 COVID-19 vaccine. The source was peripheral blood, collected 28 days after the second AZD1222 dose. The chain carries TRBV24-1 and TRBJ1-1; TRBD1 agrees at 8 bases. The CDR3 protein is CATRDRGRGDTEAFF. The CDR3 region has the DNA TGTGCCACCAGAGACAGGGGTAGAGGAGACACTGAAGCTTTCTTT.